This is a list of T cell receptor beta chains from one sample in a study of T-cell memory formation after mild COVID-19. Via MiXCR, TCRdb re-called the 5' RACE reads, giving one row per CDR3 protein. The data show more than 70,000 distinct CDR3 sequences, 11% to 15% seen once. The sample taken for sequencing was PBMCs or a T cell subset sorted from them (not recorded which). Receptor source: an adult woman who had mild COVID-19 (a few samples of this study predate the infection). Cell type and time point are not known. CDR3s leave out the opening cysteine and the closing phenylalanine or tryptophan.

J gene	V gene	CDR3 length	CDR3 protein
TRBJ2-7	TRBV4-3	13	ASSPEIAGSYEQY
TRBJ2-5	TRBV24-1	9	ATSDVETQY
TRBJ2-1	TRBV5-5	13	ASSLGQGAYNEQF
TRBJ1-6	TRBV7-2	12	ASNNPAYNSPLH
TRBJ2-7	TRBV11-2	10	ASSPTLREQY
TRBJ2-7	TRBV7-8	14	ASSLPGTGGLLEQY
TRBJ2-5	TRBV5-1	14	ASSVIAGASGETQY
TRBJ2-1	TRBV20-1	14	SAHSFGTGLYNEQF
TRBJ1-4	TRBV13	12	ASSLGRVIEKLF
TRBJ2-1	TRBV19	13	ASSIETSGYNEQF
TRBJ2-7	TRBV4-2	11	ASSHSRSYEQY
TRBJ2-7	TRBV6-1	14	ASSEAPLGQFYEQY
TRBJ1-2	TRBV5-1	14	ASSLHRDRVQDGYT
TRBJ2-7	TRBV24-1	10	AIGGASYEQY
TRBJ2-7	TRBV11-2	12	ASSLQDRTYEQY
TRBJ2-1	TRBV4-1	12	ASSPVLGDGEQF
TRBJ2-3	TRBV15	14	ATSMGGPISTDTQY
TRBJ2-5	TRBV5-5	12	ASSWGTPQETQY
TRBJ2-7	TRBV29-1	14	SVETPTGTGEYEQY
TRBJ2-1	TRBV9	10	ASSAGADEQF
TRBJ2-7	TRBV27	13	ASSLDRGLTYEQY
TRBJ1-1	TRBV3-1	14	ASSQDQAGGKTEAF
TRBJ2-7	TRBV20-1	11	SAPRDRVYEQY
TRBJ2-3	TRBV12-3/TRBV12-4	12	ASSLVRWGDTQY
TRBJ1-2	TRBV29-1	7	SVDYGYT
TRBJ2-5	TRBV7-9	12	ASSPALVQETQY
TRBJ2-1	TRBV11-2	13	ASSSGTSGSNEQF
TRBJ2-1	TRBV12-3/TRBV12-4	17	ASSLSGSRAGSSYNEQF
TRBJ2-7	TRBV18	13	ASPRFDRDPYEQY